The present T cell receptor (beta chain) was sequenced within a study of T cells after yellow fever vaccination. TCRdb itself ran the 5' RACE reads through MiXCR, one entry per CDR3 protein. In the table there are hundreds of thousands of distinct CDR3 sequences, approximately 13% of which are singletons. Trimming cost V 1 base and J 6 bases, with 9 bases left between them. CDR3 length equals 13 residues. Sequenced here: PBMCs, sampled on the day of the yellow fever booster vaccination. The TCR comes from a man aged 25-45 years who received the YFV17D yellow fever vaccine. The chain joins TRBV12-3 or TRBV12-4 to TRBJ2-5, with D unclear. The CDR3 nucleotides read TGTGCCAGCAGTTTAGGGGCAACCAAGACCCAGTACTTC. As protein: CASSLGATKTQYF.